This T cell receptor beta chain was recorded in a study of blood T cells in healthy people across ages. General study findings and limits: Observed TCR beta diversity per million T cells went down as age went up. This fall followed a roughly linear course with age. Using unsorted PBMCs precluded a conclusive naive versus antigen-experienced comparison. Diversity of TCR beta correlated strongly with naive T cell percentage.

A second about 7 to 12 cycle PCR used barcoded and J-beta primers. Every single cDNA molecule received a tag from a template-switch adaptor with 12 random nucleotides. One entry per CDR3 protein, called by TCRdb with MiXCR from the 5' RACE reads. The table shows some 880,000 distinct CDR3 sequences, with about 36% occurring only once. This clonotype was found once. The antigen is not known. This CDR3 is 14 amino acids long. Germline lookup yields CDR1 SGHTA and CDR2 FQGNSA. V lost 5 bases to trimming and J lost 11 bases, with 21 bases between them. The genes are TRBV7-2 and TRBJ2-5; D may correspond to TRBD1 or TRBD2 (6 bases each). The sequenced sample consisted of blood. The source is a man between 18 and 29 years old in good health. This CDR3 is CASSKTGRDNEQYF. The CDR3 DNA reads TGTGCCAGCAGCAAAACAGGGCGGGACAATGAGCAGTACTTC.